A single sample gave rise to the 24 T cell receptor beta chains below, sequenced in a study of human T cells and chemical hapten exposure. Time point in this sample: pre-sensitization, week 0. This sample's treatment: therapeutic diphenylcyclopropenone sensitization with weekly scalp DPC. TCRdb recomputed calls from the RACE reads with MiXCR, one row per CDR3 protein. The top ten hold approximately 5.2% of the sample, which has some 70,000 distinct CDR3 sequences, 11% seen once. The specimen was whole blood, collected in connection with sensitization to the hapten diphenylcyclopropenone (DPC). These receptors were collected from a woman aged 50 to 65 with alopecia areata. Some clones in this sample may be carry-over from other donors' samples.

This clonotype was observed a few times. The CDR3 sequence is CASSQGGASYEQYF. The CDR3 nucleotides are TGTGCCAGCAGCCAAGGCGGGGCCTCCTACGAGCAGTACTTC. The J gene is TRBJ2-7, the V gene TRBV3-1, with D possibly matching TRBD2 (6 bases). Germline V gene lookup returns CDR1 LGHDT and CDR2 YNNKEL (reference sequence). Trimming cost V 1 base and J 0 bases, with 7 bases left between them. This CDR3 is 14 amino acids long.

Only a few counts were recorded for this clonotype. The V call is TRBV10-2, the J call TRBJ2-1; D might be TRBD1 (5 bases). The V end was cut by 1 base, the J end by 6 bases, with 16 bases between. The CDR3 is 16 residues long. In germline, CDR1 is WSHSY, CDR2 SAAADI. The CDR3 loop reads CASSEYRTTGVNEQFF. The CDR3 DNA follows: TGCGCCAGCAGTGAGTACAGGACAACCGGAGTCAATGAGCAGTTCTTC.

This chain uses TRBV12-3 or TRBV12-4 with TRBJ2-1; 7 bases are shared with TRBD2. Germline trimming cut 2 bases from V and 5 bases from J; bases unmatched to any gene: 3. The CDR3 runs 14 residues. The CDR3 nucleotides read TGTGCCAGCAGTTTACTAGCGGCCGACAATGAGCAGTTCTTC. Protein: CASSLLAADNEQFF.

This clonotype was found many times. This chain uses TRBV28 with TRBJ2-1; D ambiguous. The V end was cut by 5 bases, the J end by 0 bases, with 5 bases between. The CDR3 has 13 amino acids. Germline assignment: CDR1 MDHEN and CDR2 SYDVKM. CDR3 DNA: TGTGCCAGCAGTACCGTCTCCTACAATGAGCAGTTCTTC. Its protein is CASSTVSYNEQFF.

This clonotype was found a few times. The rearrangement joins TRBV3-1 to TRBJ1-1; a weak D match, TRBD1 (6 bases). The V end lost 1 base, the J end lost 1 base, and 7 bases lay between the germline ends. Germline V gene lookup returns CDR1 LGHDT and CDR2 YNNKEL (reference sequence). This CDR3 is 14 amino acids long. CDR3 coding DNA: TGTGCCAGCAGCCAAGCGGACAGGAACACTGAAGCTTTCTTT. Translation gives CASSQADRNTEAFF.

Ten or more counts support this clonotype. V and J are TRBV29-1 and TRBJ2-7, with no clear D. Deletions cut 0 bases from V and 11 bases from J, with 17 bases between. From germline, CDR1 is SQVTM and CDR2 ANQGSEA. The CDR3 loop spans 13 amino acids. The CDR3 coding sequence is TGCAGCGTTGAAGATCCTGGTCGCCGGTTCAAGTACTTC. Translation: CSVEDPGRRFKYF.

Only a few counts were recorded for this clonotype. The V call is TRBV12-3 or TRBV12-4, the J call TRBJ2-7; 9 bases map to TRBD1. CDR3 size: 15 residues. V lost 5 bases and J lost 5; bases outside the gene matches: 10. The CDR3 bases are TGTGCCAGCAGTAGCACCGGGACAGGGTTCCACGAGCAGTACTTC. Residues: CASSSTGTGFHEQYF.

The J gene is TRBJ2-1, the V gene TRBV7-9; 7 nucleotides align to TRBD2. CDR3 size: 15 residues. The J segment lost 5 bases and the V segment lost 5 bases, leaving 9 bases of the junction unmatched. CDR1 is SEHNR and CDR2 is FQNEAQ in the germline V gene (reference sequence). CDR3 region: CASSRAGLPDNEQFF. CDR3 sequence (DNA): TGTGCCAGCAGCAGAGCGGGACTCCCAGACAATGAGCAGTTCTTC.

This clonotype was observed many times. The rearrangement links TRBV3-1 to TRBJ2-7, with D possibly matching TRBD2 (7 bases). The CDR3 is 15 residues long. The V gene's germline CDR1 is LGHDT and CDR2 YNNKEL (reference sequence). Trimming stripped 4 bases from V and 1 base from J, with 14 bases between. This CDR3 reads CASSRGGAWSYEQYF. For the CDR3, the DNA is TGTGCCAGCAGCCGAGGGGGGGCTTGGTCCTACGAGCAGTACTTC.

The table lists this clonotype with a few counts. CDR3 sequence reads: CASSYRLEHGEQFF. As DNA, the CDR3 is TGTGCCAGCAGTTATCGACTAGAGCACGGTGAGCAGTTCTTC. The rearrangement joins TRBV2 to TRBJ2-1; possible D gene TRBD2, 6 bases. This CDR3 contains 14 residues. Between the trimmed V and J ends, which lost 5 bases and 9 bases, there was a span of 17 bases. Germline V CDR1 and CDR2: SNHLY, FYNNEI.

The chain couples TRBV12-3 or TRBV12-4 to TRBJ1-1; 8 nucleotides line up with TRBD1. With 4 bases clipped from V and 1 base from J, the junction kept 5 bases outside the gene matches. The CDR3 is 15 residues long. The CDR3 loop is CASSYADRENTEAFF. For the CDR3, the DNA is TGTGCCAGCAGTTACGCGGACAGGGAGAACACTGAAGCTTTCTTT.

This clonotype came up many times. The chain recombines TRBV20-1 with TRBJ1-2; the D gene is possibly TRBD1 (5 bases). This CDR3 spans 14 amino acids. CDR1 DFQATT and CDR2 SNEGSKA come from the germline V gene (reference sequence). Deletions cut 5 bases from V and 5 bases from J, with 18 bases between. CDR3 bases: TGCAGTGCTGCTCGCAGGGAGGTGTTATATGGCTACACCTTC. It translates to CSAARREVLYGYTF.

This clonotype was counted at least ten times. The chain couples TRBV12-3 or TRBV12-4 to TRBJ1-5; D not resolved. V gave up 2 bases and J gave up 4 bases, with 9 bases separating them. CDR3 size: 14 residues. CDR3 nucleotide sequence: TGTGCCAGCAGTTTAAAATCGGGGAATCAGCCCCAGCATTTT. It encodes CASSLKSGNQPQHF.

Ten or more counts support this clonotype. V gene TRBV5-1 combines with J gene TRBJ2-1; TRBD2 matches 7 bases. The CDR3 totals 15 residues. The germline V gene has CDR1 SGHRS and CDR2 YFSETQ. V shed 0 bases, J shed 7 bases, and the junction held 7 bases outside the gene matches. The CDR3 coding sequence is TGCGCCAGCAGCTTGGCAGCGGGGCCAGAGAATGAGCAGTTCTTC. Its protein is CASSLAAGPENEQFF.

This clonotype has a count of ten or more. The chain uses TRBV7-3 and TRBJ2-5, with 7 bases fitting TRBD1. Germline CDR1 is SGHTA and CDR2 is FQGTGA. This CDR3 comprises 16 residues. Trimming at V came to 5 bases and at J to 3 bases, leaving 12 bases not matched to a gene. The CDR3 DNA sequence: TGTGCCAGCAGCGGAGGCCCCCGACAGGGTAAAGAGACCCAGTACTTC. Its translation is CASSGGPRQGKETQYF. The whole variable domain, remainder taken from reference TRBV7-3 and TRBJ2-5, is GAGVSQTPSNKVTEKGKYVELRCDPISGHTALYWYRQSLGQGPEFLIYFQGTGAADDSGLPNDRFFAVRPEGSVSTLKIQRTERGDSAVYLCASSGGPRQGKETQYFGPGTRLLVL.

This clonotype has only a few counts. The V and J genes are TRBV11-2 and TRBJ2-1; weak D call: TRBD2 (6 bases). CDR3 length: 13 residues. The V and J ends lost 1 base and 7 bases respectively, with 8 bases between them. Per the germline V gene, CDR1 is SGHAT and CDR2 is FQNNGV. The CDR3 region is CASSLGRENEQFF. In nucleotides, the CDR3 is TGTGCCAGCAGCTTAGGACGGGAGAATGAGCAGTTCTTC.

This clonotype was observed at least ten times. The chain recombines TRBV2 with TRBJ1-5; the D gene is possibly TRBD1 (6 bases). This CDR3 has 15 residues. V lost 6 bases and J lost 4, with 16 bases in between. Germline-derived CDR1 and CDR2 are SNHLY and FYNNEI. The CDR3 coding sequence is TGTGCCAGCAGGAGGGACATCCGAGGGAATCAGCCCCAGCATTTT. This translates into CASRRDIRGNQPQHF.

The rearrangement joins TRBV4-3 to TRBJ1-6; no reliable D call. CDR3 length: 15 residues. The V end lost 0 bases, the J end lost 12 bases, and 15 bases lay between the germline ends. Germline lookup yields CDR1 LGHNA and CDR2 YSLEER. The CDR3 protein is CASSQEAGLVVPLHF. The DNA for the CDR3 is TGCGCCAGCAGCCAAGAAGCGGGCCTAGTAGTACCCCTCCACTTT.

This clonotype appeared many times. The chain uses TRBV29-1 and TRBJ2-3; TRBD1 matches at 10 bases. The germline V gene has CDR1 SQVTM and CDR2 ANQGSEA. This CDR3 spans 13 amino acids. CDR3 amino acids: CSTDRGEVGTQYF. CDR3 coding DNA: TGCAGTACGGACAGGGGGGAAGTTGGTACGCAGTATTTT.

This clonotype was picked up a small number of times. The chain recombines TRBV2 with TRBJ1-2, with 11 bases identical to TRBD1. The CDR3 sequence is 14 residues long. Germline CDR1 is SNHLY and CDR2 is FYNNEI. V shed 4 bases, J shed 4 bases, and the junction held 2 bases outside the gene matches. In nucleotides, the CDR3 is TGTGCCAGCAGTGCGGACAGGGGGCTCTATGGCTACACCTTC. Its translation is CASSADRGLYGYTF.

This clonotype has more than one count but fewer than ten. CDR3: CASSIQGAGTGELFF. The DNA of the CDR3 is TGTGCCAGCAGTATTCAGGGGGCGGGCACCGGGGAGCTGTTTTTT. This chain uses TRBV6-6 with TRBJ2-2; 8 bases agree with TRBD1. The J segment lost 4 bases and the V segment lost 5 bases, leaving 6 bases of the junction unmatched. CDR1 MNHNY and CDR2 SVGAGI come from the germline V gene (reference sequence). The CDR3 spans 15 residues.

This clonotype was seen many times. This sequence joins TRBV27 and TRBJ1-6; perhaps TRBD1 as D (6 bases). Germline loops: CDR1 MNHEY, CDR2 SMNVEV (reference sequence). The length of the CDR3 is 18 residues. Trimming pared 2 bases from V and 7 bases from J, leaving 21 bases between. CDR3 bases: TGTGCCAGCAGTTTAGTCTCGGGCACGAAGGGGGTAAATTCACCCCTCCACTTT. As protein: CASSLVSGTKGVNSPLHF.

This clonotype has at least ten counts. The chain couples TRBV27 to TRBJ2-7; perhaps D is TRBD1 or TRBD2 (5 bases each). CDR3 length: 12 amino acids. The germline CDR1 and CDR2 sequences are MNHEY and SMNVEV (reference sequence). V gave up 7 bases and J gave up 3 bases, with 10 bases separating them. In nucleotides, the CDR3 is TGTGCCAGCATGTCGGGGCTCTACGAGCAGTACTTC. It translates to CASMSGLYEQYF.

In its sample, this clonotype was seen a few times. The chain combines TRBV6-6 with TRBJ1-1; 11 bases fit TRBD1. With V trimmed by 2 bases and J by 0 bases, 5 bases remained unmatched. Per germline, CDR1 MNHNY and CDR2 SVGAGI (reference sequence). CDR3 size: 17 residues. In DNA, the CDR3 is TGTGCCAGCAGTTACGGCGGGACAGGGGGGATGAACACTGAAGCTTTCTTT. Translating it yields CASSYGGTGGMNTEAFF.